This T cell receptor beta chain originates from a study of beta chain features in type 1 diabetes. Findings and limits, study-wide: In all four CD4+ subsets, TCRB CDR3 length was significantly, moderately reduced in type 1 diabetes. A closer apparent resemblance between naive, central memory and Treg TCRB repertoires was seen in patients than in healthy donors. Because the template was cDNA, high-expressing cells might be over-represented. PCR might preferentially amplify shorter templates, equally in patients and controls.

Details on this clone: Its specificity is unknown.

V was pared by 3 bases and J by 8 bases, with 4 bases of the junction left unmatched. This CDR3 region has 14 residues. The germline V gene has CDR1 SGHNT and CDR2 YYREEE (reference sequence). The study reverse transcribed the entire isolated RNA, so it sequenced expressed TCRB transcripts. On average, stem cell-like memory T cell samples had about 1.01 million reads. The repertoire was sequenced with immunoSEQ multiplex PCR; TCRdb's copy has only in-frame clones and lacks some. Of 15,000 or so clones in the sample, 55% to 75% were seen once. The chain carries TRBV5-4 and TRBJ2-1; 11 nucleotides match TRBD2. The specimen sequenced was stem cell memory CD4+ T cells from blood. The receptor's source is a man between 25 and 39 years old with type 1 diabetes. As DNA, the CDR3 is TGTGCCAGCAGCTCTAGCGGGGGGCGGGATGAGCAGTTCTTC. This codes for CASSSSGGRDEQFF.